The present T cell receptor (beta chain) was sequenced within a study of cytomegalovirus exposure and HLA in healthy donors. On this clone: Its antigen is not known.

This CDR3 region has 13 residues. Germline-derived CDR1 and CDR2 are SGHAT and FQNNGV. V shed 3 bases and J shed 5 bases, with 8 bases lying between them. In the PCR, 60 Vbeta and 13 Jbeta primers were used. TCRdb's table, derived via immunoSEQ multiplex PCR, lists solely in-frame clones and lacks some. The sample has about 160,000 clones; just under 80% are singletons. Study results and caveats: Most CMV-associated TCR beta chains were later found to appear HLA-restricted.

This clonotype was sampled from a man in his thirties or forties in good health and CMV-seronegative. Sequenced: PBMCs. This chain uses TRBV11-2 with TRBJ1-5; no definite D call. CDR3 protein: CASSLTSDQPQHF. For the CDR3, the DNA is TGTGCCAGCAGCTTGACTTCTGATCAGCCCCAGCATTTT.